The clone carrying this TCR beta chain appeared once. Assay used: immunoSEQ multiplex PCR; TCRdb lists only in-frame clones, some missing. This sample yields a few hundred thousand clones, of which around 81% are seen a single time; about 7% belongs to the top ten. V was clipped by 8 bases and J by 6 bases, with 13 bases between them. Germline CDR1 reads MNHEY; CDR2 reads SVGAGI. This CDR3 comprises 13 residues. This specimen belongs to a study of blood T cell repertoires in COVID-19. The sample comprised PBMCs or T cells enriched from blood (not recorded which). J is TRBJ2-2 and V is TRBV6-5; D is unclear. This TCR was sampled from a woman aged 35 to 49 with acute COVID-19. The CDR3 bases are TGTGCCAGCTCCCTTAACCGGGCCGGGGAGCTGTTTTTT. The encoded protein is CASSLNRAGELFF.